Listed here is a single T cell receptor beta chain. Its cognate antigen has yet to be identified. No much larger clone exists at a distance of one base, and base qualities are not known. These data belong to a study of siplizumab effects on memory and regulatory T cells (dated by TCRdb to about 2019). Regarding the research as a whole: The study examined how the anti-CD2 antibody siplizumab affects alloreactive T-cell subsets in allogeneic mixed lymphocyte reactions built from human PBMCs.

TCRbeta CDR3 sequencing was performed on sorted unstimulated T cells and on proliferating T cells recovered from mixed lymphocyte reactions. Fresh whole blood from under 13 HLA-typed healthy donors was used as the source from which PBMCs were isolated. Unstimulated CD4+ regulatory T cells were FACS-sorted to map the origin of alloreactive clones. Results the study describes overall, beyond this receptor: The suppressive function of proliferating Tregs from siplizumab cultures was not functionally confirmed. Sequences below about 10^-5 frequency were poorly captured, so only a minor fraction of alloreactive clones could be mapped to unstimulated subsets. Greater diversity appeared to be present in unstimulated naive T cells than in memory T cells, and a substantial contribution to the alloresponse seemed to be made by naive cells. A naive or memory phenotype could not be assigned to roughly 80-97% of proliferating CD4+ or CD8+ clones. Among mappable alloreactive CD4+ clones, the Treg-derived fraction averaged nearly 70% with siplizumab versus 25% to 30% in control reactions. Siplizumab significantly reduced the cumulative frequency of alloreactive sequences traceable to unstimulated CD4+ memory T cells.

Library preparation employed the immunoSEQ multiplex PCR assay. About 10^5 TCR templates per sample were assayed by the deep sequencing platform. Genomic DNA extracted from sorted T cells was the material used for TCRbeta CDR3 sequencing. Per the original workflow: The R programming language was used for clonal analysis of the TCRbeta CDR3 data. Alloreactive CD4+ and CD8+ clones were defined by comparing unstimulated samples with post-reaction CFSE-low samples. By matching sequences to the repertoires of sorted unstimulated Treg and non-Treg cells, each alloreactive CD4+ clone was assigned a regulatory or non-regulatory origin. This is the immuneACCESS table as TCRdb keeps it, with only in-frame sequences that have V and J called. A part of the clones is gone; compared with another copy, unresolved V genes explain less than half, and the rest is unexplained. The V and J calls and clone size come from that table; D and trimming were worked out from the DNA. The sample table holds 80,000 to 130,000 clones, of which around 92% were seen once. In total, the top ten clones hold around 0.7% of the sample.

Reading from cysteine to phenylalanine, the CDR3 counts 14 amino acids. The CDR3 DNA has 42 bases and is translated from base 1. At the junction V is shortened by 0 bases and J by 3 bases, with 7 bases in between. CDR1 and CDR2, per the germline V gene, are SGHRS and YFSETQ. Here the chain combines TRBV5-1 and TRBJ2-1; a weak D assignment points to TRBD2 (6 bases agree). What was sequenced was Tregs sorted from blood. This clonotype was obtained from a human donor in good health. The nucleotide sequence is given as TGCGCCAGCAGCTTGGGAGCGGGCTACAATGAGCAGTTCTTC. This yields the protein CASSLGAGYNEQFF.